The entry below gives a single T cell receptor beta chain sequence along with its context. Its antigen remains unidentified. Base qualities are missing; no much larger clone stands one base away. At the junction V is shortened by 1 base and J by 2 bases, with 13 bases in between. Taken from cysteine to phenylalanine, the CDR3 has 16 residues. Only the CDR3 DNA stays, 48 bases, in frame from base 1. According to the germline V gene, CDR1 reads SGHAT and CDR2 reads FQNNGV. Library preparation used the immunoSEQ multiplex PCR assay. The multiplex PCR relied on a mix of 60 forward primers for TCR Vbeta segments and 13 reverse primers for TCR Jbeta segments. A multiplex PCR assay on genomic DNA amplified the CDR3 region of rearranged TCR beta genes. On the Illumina HiSeq System, the amplified TCR beta libraries were sequenced as 87-base-pair reads. From the authors' description of their analysis: A later analysis counted tens of millions of unique TCR beta chains across the 666 repertoires, and 10 million to 12 million of these chains were shared by at least two donors. To remove PCR and sequencing errors, raw reads were error-corrected and collapsed into unique sequences using a nearest-neighbor algorithm that merged closely related sequences. Alignment of CDR3 sequences to IMGT reference sequences was used to assign V, D and J gene segments. For a sequence to be retained, a match of at least six nucleotides to both a V gene segment and a J gene segment was required. Rearrangements were classified as productive when the CDR3 lacked stop codons and remained in frame with V and J, and all other rearrangements were classified as non-productive. CDR3 was defined by IMGT convention, running from the second conserved V-encoded cysteine to the conserved J-encoded phenylalanine. In an earlier analysis of around 600 of the donors, sequences lacking an unambiguous match to a single V gene segment were excluded. An earlier analysis of several hundred of the donors called V segments functional above 56.7% productive rearrangements and segregating when the between-donor standard deviation exceeded 5%. A statistical classification framework was built to diagnose cytomegalovirus status from the catalog of TCR beta chain sequences. A later analysis assigned V and J genes by comparing TCR nucleotide sequences with IMGT/GENE-DB human TR gene sequences. The TCRdist pipeline was used in a later analysis to assign CDR3 sequences and most-parsimonious VDJ recombination scenarios. In a later analysis, every TCR beta chain was defined by the combination of its CDR3 amino acid sequence and its V-gene family, and reads without a unique V-gene family were dropped. As a way to deal with suspected cross-contamination and a sequencing artifact, a later analysis dropped hundreds of nucleotide sequences that were highly shared and had low generation probability. In a later analysis, a clonal expansion index was calculated for each public chain from normalized within-repertoire ranks of inferred template counts. A later analysis computed generation probabilities with a VDJ recombination model fitted to out-of-frame rearrangements, and checked the results against IGoR. A later analysis scored TCR-TCR, TCR-HLA and TCR-CMV co-occurrence with hypergeometric tests, applying a repertoire-size bias correction to TCR pairs. A later analysis estimated false discovery rates by permuting HLA or CMV assignments 20 times. In a later analysis, co-occurring TCRs were grouped using DBSCAN, with TCRdist sequence similarity added in when clustering inside HLA-allele-positive subsets. Repertoires with fewer than 30,000 or more than 120,000 public chains were left out of co-occurrence clustering, as were a few repertoires with anomalous nucleotide sharing. Imported from immuneACCESS, the table was reduced by TCRdb to in-frame sequences with V and J called. These copies leave out some clones; in studies compared against another copy, an unresolved V gene accounts for under half, and the cause of the remainder is not known. V, J and clone size are those of that table, while D and trimming were read from the DNA. Here the sample has about 65,000 clones; 80% occur a single time. In total, the top ten clones hold around 4.7% of the sample.

The cohort comprised fewer than 750 healthy bone marrow donors. At the time of sampling, every cohort member was nominally healthy, though immune exposures that went unrecorded were likely present. The donor was CMV seronegative and belonged to the group of 352 seronegative cohort members. A peripheral blood sample was collected from each donor, and TCR beta sequencing was performed on peripheral blood mononuclear cells. The Qiagen DNeasy Blood Extraction Kit was used to extract genomic DNA from the blood cell samples. These data are taken from a study of cytomegalovirus exposure and HLA in healthy donors (dated by TCRdb to about 2017). At the level of the whole study: In an earlier analysis of 550 to 750 of the donors, 276 Gb of sequence data and 117 million unique TCR beta sequences from about 190 million T cells were reported. An early release that covered about 640 HLA-typed donors contained about 300 gigabases of sequencing data and about 84 million unique TCR sequences. Among the roughly 390 genotyped donors, about 85% belonged to the genetic ancestry cluster associated with self-reported Caucasian donors. The study aimed to test whether cataloging public T cell receptors could reveal signatures of past pathogen exposure. The T cell repertoires of 666 subjects were profiled by immunosequencing and related to cytomegalovirus serostatus. In addition to the first cohort of 500 to 850 subjects, a separate validation cohort of about 120 different subjects was used. High-throughput TCR immunosequencing, statistical association of individual TCRs with disease status, and machine learning were combined to predict cytomegalovirus infection status. To study patterns of TCR occurrence, a later analysis re-analyzed previously published TCR beta repertoires from around 700 donors and added high-resolution HLA genotyping. In the later analysis, no new phenotypic data were used to find candidate immune exposures; instead, reliance was placed on TCR beta sequences and their occurrence across donors. To decide whether each TCR beta V gene segment behaved as functional or pseudogenic, an earlier analysis of over 500 of the donors relied on high-throughput TCR beta sequencing. Alongside the repertoire data, information on donor age, sex, ethnicity and CMV serostatus was compiled. A later genetic analysis took genome-wide SNP genotypes for about 60% of the roughly 670 donors and used that subset as a discovery cohort. All discovery cohort repertoires had been generated on a single sequencing platform. Both class I and class II loci were covered by HLA typing, at four-digit resolution. The number of typed donors differed by locus: roughly 629-640 for A, B, C, DRB1 and DQB1; some 500 for DQA1; over 600 for DPA1; and about 470 for DPB1. A few DR-DQ haplotypes were handled as single units for association and clustering because linkage in the cohort was strong. Among 300 to 500 genotyped donors of the cohort, an average of approximately 220,000 unique TCR beta nucleotide sequences was sequenced per donor, of which 15% to 20% were non-productive.

The research as a whole found: HLA typing was unavailable for some donors at each locus, so association tests used only the typed subset. While some public TCRs were present in many individuals, most TCR sequences turned up only very rarely across donors. Broadly in line with IMGT annotations, most TCR beta V segments showed up in productive rearrangements about 87% or about 30% of the time in an earlier analysis of several hundred of the donors. Correlated functional status among segregating V segments might be attributable to linkage disequilibrium, but an unknown experimental factor could not be ruled out. Sequencing depth was assumed to be roughly uniform across donors in the presence/absence analyses, though that assumption may not hold. Several of the top co-occurrence clusters appeared to be linked to parvovirus B19, influenza, CMV and Epstein-Barr virus, according to a later analysis. In a later genetic analysis, fewer N-insertions in productive TCRs were reported among donors in an Asian-associated ancestry cluster than the approximately 670-donor mean. The cohort was sequenced for TCR beta chains only, and without alpha or paired-chain data the features that could be detected were limited. In a later genetic analysis, a missense DCLRE1C variant was associated with V-gene and J-gene trimming of TCR beta chains, and the association was replicated in an independent cohort. The classifier was reported to diagnose cytomegalovirus status with high specificity and sensitivity in both the original and validation cohorts. A total of fewer than 200 TCR beta chains were listed by the study as associated with cytomegalovirus. A few of the identified cytomegalovirus-associated TCR beta chains were confirmed in vitro to be specific for cytomegalovirus antigens. The only immune exposure information available for the cohort was CMV serostatus. When HLA alleles, especially DR and DQ, strongly co-occurred, TCR associations were difficult to assign to individual alleles. A group of highly shared sequence variants was considered likely to be a technical artifact of the sequencing pipeline. According to the authors, the approach could potentially be generalized to other disease states and immunological phenotypes. A later analysis associated 15,000 to 20,000 TCR beta sequences with specific HLA alleles at a false discovery rate of 0.05. The 87-base-pair reads could not distinguish some IMGT-functional V segments, including TRBV6-2 and TRBV6-3, so those segments were excluded. A later analysis found that most CMV-associated TCR beta chains appeared HLA-restricted, with HLA associations seemingly driven largely by CMV exposure. Compared with equally common non-associated chains, HLA-associated TCR beta chains in a later analysis were more clonally expanded and had lower generation probabilities. Because counts were too low, 15 to 20 rarely observed V segments, including chromosome 9 orphons, were left out of the earlier analysis of 587 of the donors. A further reported finding was that TCR beta sequences accurately predicted the HLA-A and HLA-B alleles for most subjects in the first cohort. In a later analysis, the rate of TCR association differed among HLA loci, with DRB1 alleles having the most associated TCRs and HLA-C alleles having the fewest.

The sequence was obtained from a young woman in good health and CMV-seronegative. The receptor chain draws on TRBV11-2 and TRBJ2-3; the D gene is perhaps TRBD1, on 6 matching bases. The sample was PBMCs. The CDR3 corresponds to CASSLVGQRHTDTQYF. The nucleotide sequence is TGTGCCAGCAGCTTAGTCGGACAGCGACACACAGATACGCAGTATTTT.